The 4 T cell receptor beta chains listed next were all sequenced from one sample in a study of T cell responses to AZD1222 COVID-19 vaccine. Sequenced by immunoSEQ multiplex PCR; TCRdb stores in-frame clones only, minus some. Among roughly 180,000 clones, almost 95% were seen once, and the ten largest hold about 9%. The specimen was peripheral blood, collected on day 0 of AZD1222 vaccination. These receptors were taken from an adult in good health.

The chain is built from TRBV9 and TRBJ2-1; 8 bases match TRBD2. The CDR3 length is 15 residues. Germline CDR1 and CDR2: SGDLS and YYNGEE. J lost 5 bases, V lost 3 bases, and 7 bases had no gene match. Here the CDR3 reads CASSGTSLSNNEQFF. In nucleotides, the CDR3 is TGTGCCAGCAGCGGGACTAGCCTATCTAACAATGAGCAGTTCTTC.

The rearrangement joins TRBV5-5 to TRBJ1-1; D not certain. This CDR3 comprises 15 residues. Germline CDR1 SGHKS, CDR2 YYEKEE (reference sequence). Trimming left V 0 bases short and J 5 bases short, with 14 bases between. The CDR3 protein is CASSLASADVTEAFF. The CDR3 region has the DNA TGTGCCAGCAGCTTGGCATCGGCCGACGTAACTGAAGCTTTCTTT.

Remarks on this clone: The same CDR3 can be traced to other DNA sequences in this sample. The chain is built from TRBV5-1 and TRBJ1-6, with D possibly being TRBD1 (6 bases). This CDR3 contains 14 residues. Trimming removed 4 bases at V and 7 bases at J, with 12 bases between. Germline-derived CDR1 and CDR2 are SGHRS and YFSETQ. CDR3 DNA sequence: TGCGCCAGCAGCCCGGACAGAGGGAATTCACCCCTCCACTTT. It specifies CASSPDRGNSPLHF.

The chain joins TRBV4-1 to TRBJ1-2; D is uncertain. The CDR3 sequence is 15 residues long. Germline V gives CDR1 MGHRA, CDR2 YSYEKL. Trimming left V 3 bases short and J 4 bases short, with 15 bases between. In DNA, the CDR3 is TGCGCCAGCAGCCAGACCGTGGAAAGTATCTATGGCTACACCTTC. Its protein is CASSQTVESIYGYTF.